This TCR beta chain was documented in a study of T cell responses to AZD1222 COVID-19 vaccine. Background on the study: Pooled samples include second doses given at about 4 or 12 weeks.

Only in-frame clones appear in the TCRdb table, and some are missing; sequencing was by immunoSEQ multiplex PCR. The sample lists 46,000 or so clones; around three quarters were seen once. General observations from the study: Donor demographics were predominantly white British with a female majority; clonal diversity may be underestimated. Spike regions recognized by vaccine-associated CD4 TCRs spanned the protein, led by 160-218 and 743-854.

To note about this clone: Its specificity is unknown.

V was clipped by 4 bases and J by 2 bases; unmatched bases: 6. CDR3 length equals 15 residues. Looked up from germline, CDR1 is SGHKS and CDR2 is YYEKEE (reference sequence). The chain couples TRBV5-5 to TRBJ1-3, with 7 bases lining up with TRBD1. The clonotype originates from an adult in good health. The sample consisted of peripheral blood, taken on day 0 of AZD1222 vaccination. The CDR3 DNA is TGTGCCAGCAGCGCATCCGGGACAGCTGGAAACACCATATATTTT. Translated: CASSASGTAGNTIYF.